This is a list of T cell receptor beta chains from one sample in a study of CD8 T cells in Susac syndrome. TCRdb used MiXCR to reprocess the immunoSEQ multiplex PCR reads, holding one entry per CDR3 protein. The data contain roughly 200,000 distinct CDR3 sequences, about 95% of them seen just once; the ten biggest clones take up 0.07% to 0.095%. Material: CD4+ T cells from PBMCs. These receptor sequences come from a human donor with multiple sclerosis. CDR3s include the opening cysteine and the closing phenylalanine or tryptophan. The D gene is left open where the match is weak. A clone size is listed for some rows: how often the clone was seen (once, few, many), or a class if it is expanded.

V	size	D	J	CDR3	DNA
TRBV29-1	NA	TRBD1	TRBJ2-7	CSVGRTGGYEQYF	TGCAGCGTGGGAAGGACAGGGGGCTACGAGCAGTACTTC
TRBV3-1	NA	TRBD2	TRBJ2-1	CASSQDPPSGGANEQFF	TGTGCCAGCAGCCAAGATCCCCCCAGCGGGGGGGCTAATGAGCAGTTCTTC
TRBV9	NA	TRBD1	TRBJ2-7	CASSAGTGTSYEQYF	TGTGCCAGCAGCGCCGGGACAGGCACCTCCTACGAGCAGTACTTC
TRBV6-2/TRBV6-3	NA	NA	TRBJ2-6	CASRIVGGANVLTF	TGTGCCAGCAGGATAGTGGGAGGGGCCAACGTCCTGACTTTC
TRBV29-1	NA	NA	TRBJ2-1	CSVFTTGSGHEQFF	TGCAGCGTTTTTACGACAGGTTCTGGGCATGAGCAGTTCTTC
TRBV21-1	NA	NA	TRBJ2-5	CASSTSLGPLQETQYF	TGTGCCAGCAGCACGTCTTTAGGACCACTACAAGAGACCCAGTACTTC
TRBV20-1	NA	NA	TRBJ1-1	CSAKMWVSGTEAFF	TGCAGTGCTAAGATGTGGGTTTCTGGCACTGAAGCTTTCTTT
TRBV12-3/TRBV12-4	NA	NA	TRBJ1-2	CASSLAGYGYTF	TGTGCCAGCTCCTTAGCTGGCTATGGCTACACCTTC
TRBV27	NA	NA	TRBJ1-6	CASSSRAYNSPLHF	TGTGCCAGCAGTTCGAGGGCCTATAATTCACCCCTCCACTTT
TRBV11-2	once	NA	TRBJ2-3	CASSLARETDTQYF	TGTGCCAGCAGCTTAGCGAGGGAGACAGATACGCAGTATTTT
TRBV29-1	NA	NA	TRBJ2-6	CSVEGAGANVLTF	TGCAGCGTTGAGGGTGCTGGGGCCAACGTCCTGACTTTC
TRBV20-1	NA	TRBD2	TRBJ2-3	CGGTSGATDTQYF	TGCGGGGGGACTAGCGGGGCCACAGATACGCAGTATTTT
TRBV3-1	NA	TRBD2	TRBJ2-1	CASRPGLGGNEQFF	TGTGCCAGCAGACCGGGACTAGGGGGGAATGAGCAGTTCTTC
TRBV7-3	NA	NA	TRBJ1-2	CASSLSGRTNYGYTF	TGTGCCAGCAGCTTATCCGGCAGGACCAACTATGGCTACACCTTC
TRBV7-8	NA	NA	TRBJ1-2	CASSLIMADHHYGYTF	TGTGCCAGCAGCTTGATCATGGCAGATCATCACTATGGCTACACCTTC
TRBV19	NA	TRBD1	TRBJ1-1	CASSGTTGGVRTEAFF	TGTGCCAGTAGTGGAACGACAGGGGGCGTAAGAACTGAAGCTTTCTTT
TRBV30	NA	TRBD2	TRBJ2-3	CAWSASGGADTQYF	TGTGCCTGGAGTGCGAGCGGGGGGGCAGATACGCAGTATTTT
TRBV20-1	NA	TRBD2	TRBJ2-3	CSAILAGTGTDTQYF	TGCAGTGCTATCCTAGCGGGGACTGGCACAGATACGCAGTATTTT
TRBV9	NA	NA	TRBJ1-2	CASSVDVGENYGYTF	TGTGCCAGCAGCGTAGATGTAGGGGAGAACTATGGCTACACCTTC
TRBV7-2	NA	TRBD2	TRBJ2-3	CASSSRTRADTQYF	TGTGCCAGCAGCTCCCGGACTAGGGCAGATACGCAGTATTTT
TRBV7-9	NA	TRBD1	TRBJ2-1	CASSLRGGGEQFF	TGTGCCAGCAGCTTACGAGGGGGCGGTGAGCAGTTCTTC
TRBV3-1	NA	NA	TRBJ1-1	CASSNSFVQDTEVFF	TGTGCCAGCAGTAACAGCTTCGTCCAGGACACTGAAGTTTTCTTT
TRBV5-4	NA	NA	TRBJ2-3	CASSLGWADTQYF	TGTGCCAGCAGCTTGGGGTGGGCAGATACGCAGTATTTT
TRBV4-1	NA	NA	TRBJ2-1	CASSQEGRGVDEQFF	TGCGCCAGCAGCCAAGAAGGGCGGGGAGTAGATGAGCAGTTCTTC
TRBV20-1	NA	TRBD2	TRBJ2-3	CSARDQASGQRTQYF	TGCAGTGCTAGAGATCAGGCTAGCGGGCAGCGGACGCAGTATTTT
TRBV6-5	NA	TRBD2	TRBJ2-5	CASRRTSRETQYF	TGTGCCAGCAGGCGGACTAGCCGAGAGACCCAGTACTTC
TRBV12-3/TRBV12-4	few	TRBD1	TRBJ1-5	CASSLDRGLNQPQHF	TGTGCCAGCAGTTTAGACAGGGGCCTAAATCAGCCCCAGCATTTT
TRBV9	NA	NA	TRBJ1-5	CASSRTPGNNQPQHF	TGTGCCAGCAGCCGGACGCCGGGGAACAATCAGCCCCAGCATTTT
TRBV6-1	NA	TRBD2	TRBJ2-1	CASSYSGGAGEQFF	TGTGCCAGCAGTTATAGCGGGGGGGCCGGTGAGCAGTTCTTC
TRBV20-1	NA	TRBD1	TRBJ2-1	CSAKTGGSYNEQFF	TGCAGTGCCAAGACAGGGGGTAGCTACAATGAGCAGTTCTTC
TRBV30	NA	NA	TRBJ1-1	CAWSVRGAGMAEAFF	TGTGCCTGGAGTGTACGGGGAGCCGGGATGGCTGAAGCTTTCTTT
TRBV20-1	NA	NA	TRBJ1-5	CSAREAGVRDQPQHF	TGCAGTGCTAGAGAGGCAGGCGTGAGGGATCAGCCCCAGCATTTT
TRBV10-3	NA	TRBD1	TRBJ2-1	CAIRTGGDEQFF	TGTGCCATCAGGACAGGGGGCGATGAGCAGTTCTTC
TRBV20-1	NA	TRBD2	TRBJ2-3	CSASIAGGPDTQYF	TGCAGTGCTAGTATAGCGGGGGGGCCAGATACGCAGTATTTT
TRBV30	NA	NA	TRBJ1-2	CAWGDVPGYTF	TGTGCCTGGGGGGACGTACCTGGCTACACCTTC
TRBV23-1	NA	TRBD1	TRBJ1-2	CASSHPRTGVGYTF	TGCGCCAGCAGTCATCCCAGGACAGGGGTGGGCTACACCTTC
TRBV25-1	NA	NA	TRBJ1-1	CASSEGVGRAFF	TGTGCCAGCAGTGAAGGTGTGGGAAGAGCTTTCTTT
TRBV2	NA	NA	TRBJ2-1	CASSRRVTANNEQFF	TGTGCCAGCAGCCGAAGGGTCACGGCCAACAATGAGCAGTTCTTC
TRBV3-1	NA	TRBD1	TRBJ2-1	CASSQPGQNNNEQFF	TGTGCCAGCAGCCAACCGGGACAGAACAACAATGAGCAGTTCTTC
TRBV30	NA	NA	TRBJ1-5	CAWSVTGFNQPQHF	TGTGCCTGGAGTGTAACAGGGTTCAATCAGCCCCAGCATTTT
TRBV11-2	NA	TRBD2	TRBJ2-5	CASSPPRGGETQYF	TGTGCCAGCAGCCCCCCGCGGGGGGGCGAGACCCAGTACTTC
TRBV30	NA	NA	TRBJ2-3	CAWIGYTDTQYF	TGTGCCTGGATTGGCTACACAGATACGCAGTATTTT
TRBV29-1	NA	TRBD1	TRBJ1-2	CSVEDRDRGRYGYTF	TGCAGCGTTGAAGATCGGGACAGGGGACGCTATGGCTACACCTTC
TRBV3-1	NA	NA	TRBJ2-3	CASSQAGGADTQYF	TGTGCCAGCAGCCAAGCCGGGGGCGCAGATACGCAGTATTTT
TRBV2	NA	NA	TRBJ1-4	CASRGQGKKLFF	TGTGCCAGCAGGGGTCAGGGGAAAAAACTGTTTTTT
TRBV6-5	NA	NA	TRBJ2-5	CASNRVGQETQYF	TGTGCCAGCAATCGGGTTGGGCAAGAGACCCAGTACTTC
TRBV20-1	NA	NA	TRBJ1-6	CSANWQGLGSPLHF	TGCAGTGCTAACTGGCAGGGTCTTGGTTCACCCCTCCACTTT
TRBV27	NA	NA	TRBJ2-1	CASSLGLGRDNEQFF	TGTGCCAGCAGTTTAGGACTGGGCCGAGACAATGAGCAGTTCTTC
TRBV2	NA	NA	TRBJ2-5	CASTGGPQETQYF	TGTGCCAGCACCGGGGGGCCACAAGAGACCCAGTACTTC
TRBV20-1	NA	TRBD1	TRBJ1-4	CSARRTGNEKLFF	TGCAGTGCTAGAAGGACAGGGAATGAAAAACTGTTTTTT
TRBV20-1	NA	TRBD1	TRBJ1-5	CSAATGDNQPQHF	TGCAGTGCAGCTACAGGGGACAATCAGCCCCAGCATTTT
TRBV5-1	NA	NA	TRBJ1-2	CASSLAPANYGYTF	TGCGCCAGCAGCTTGGCCCCGGCTAACTATGGCTACACCTTC
TRBV20-1	NA	TRBD2	TRBJ2-1	CSAGTSGYNEQFF	TGCAGTGCCGGGACTAGCGGATACAATGAGCAGTTCTTC
TRBV6-1	NA	NA	TRBJ1-6	CASSSDNSPLHF	TGTGCCAGCAGTTCCGACAATTCACCCCTCCACTTT
TRBV5-4	NA	NA	TRBJ2-1	CASSRRDGYNEQFF	TGTGCCAGCAGCCGCCGGGACGGCTACAATGAGCAGTTCTTC